This TCR beta chain was sequenced for a study of shared clonotypes between healthy human individuals. Study-level results: Sequencing depth was predicted to influence how clonotypes are shared among donors.

A word on this clone: What it binds is unknown.

Each sample came from a Caucasian adult donor living in Nashville, Tennessee. Genomic DNA (from each subset) was split evenly across several immunoSEQ plates. As handled by the study authors: Filtering of immunoSEQ junctional sequences could not match full-length read filtering. TCRdb keeps only in-frame clones here, not all; method: immunoSEQ multiplex PCR. That table is the source of V, J and clone size, and D and trimming were worked out from the DNA. The top ten clones hold approximately 1.1% of a sample with some 1.4 million clones, roughly 96% of them seen once. The CDR3 is 13 residues long. V shed 6 bases, J shed 5 bases, and the junction held 4 bases outside the gene matches. The germline gives CDR1 SGHTA, CDR2 FQGNSA.

Material for sequencing was naive CD4+ T cells sorted from blood. Documented subset: CD45RA+ positively selected. The clonotype comes from a man younger than 40 in good health. V and J are TRBV7-2 and TRBJ2-3; 8 bases are shared with TRBD2. This chain's CDR3 is CASSWGTRDTQYF. CDR3 DNA: TGTGCCAGCAGTTGGGGGACTAGAGATACGCAGTATTTT.